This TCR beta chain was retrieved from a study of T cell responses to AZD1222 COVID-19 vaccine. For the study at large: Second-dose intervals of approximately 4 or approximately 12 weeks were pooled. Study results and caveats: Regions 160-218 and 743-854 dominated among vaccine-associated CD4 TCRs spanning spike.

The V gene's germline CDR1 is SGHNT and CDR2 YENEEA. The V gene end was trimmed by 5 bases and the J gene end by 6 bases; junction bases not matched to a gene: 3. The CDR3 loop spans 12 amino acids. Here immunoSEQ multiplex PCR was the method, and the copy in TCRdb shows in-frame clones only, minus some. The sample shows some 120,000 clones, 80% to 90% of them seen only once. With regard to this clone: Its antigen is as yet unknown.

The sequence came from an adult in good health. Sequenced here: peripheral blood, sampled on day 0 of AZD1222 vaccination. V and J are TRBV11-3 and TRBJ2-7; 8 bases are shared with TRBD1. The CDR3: CASSADRGEQYF. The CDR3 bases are TGTGCCAGCAGCGCCGACAGGGGCGAGCAGTACTTC.